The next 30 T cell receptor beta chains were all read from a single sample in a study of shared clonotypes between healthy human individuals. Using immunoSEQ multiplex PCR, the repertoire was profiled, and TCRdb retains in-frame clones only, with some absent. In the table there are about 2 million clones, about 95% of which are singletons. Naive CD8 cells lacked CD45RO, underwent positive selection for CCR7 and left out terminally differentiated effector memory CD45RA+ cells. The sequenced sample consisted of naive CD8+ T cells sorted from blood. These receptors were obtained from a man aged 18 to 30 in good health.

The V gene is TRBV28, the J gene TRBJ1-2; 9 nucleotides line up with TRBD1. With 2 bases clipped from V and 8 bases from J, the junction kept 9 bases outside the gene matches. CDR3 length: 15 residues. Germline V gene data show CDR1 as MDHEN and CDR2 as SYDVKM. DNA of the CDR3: TGTGCCAGCAGTTTAGGGACAGGGTCTGGTTGGGGCTACACCTTC. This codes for CASSLGTGSGWGYTF.

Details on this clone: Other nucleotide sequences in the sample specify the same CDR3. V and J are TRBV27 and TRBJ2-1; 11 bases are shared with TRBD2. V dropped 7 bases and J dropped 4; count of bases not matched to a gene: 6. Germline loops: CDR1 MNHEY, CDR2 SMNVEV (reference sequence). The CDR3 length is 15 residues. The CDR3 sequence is CASTPGTSGYNEQFF. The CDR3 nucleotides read TGTGCCAGCACCCCCGGGACTAGCGGATACAATGAGCAGTTCTTC.

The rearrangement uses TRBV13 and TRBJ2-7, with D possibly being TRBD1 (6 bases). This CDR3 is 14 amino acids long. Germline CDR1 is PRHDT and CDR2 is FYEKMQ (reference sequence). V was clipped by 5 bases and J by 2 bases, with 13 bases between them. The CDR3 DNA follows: TGTGCCAGCAGCCAGAACGGACAGCCCTACGAGCAGTACTTC. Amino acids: CASSQNGQPYEQYF.

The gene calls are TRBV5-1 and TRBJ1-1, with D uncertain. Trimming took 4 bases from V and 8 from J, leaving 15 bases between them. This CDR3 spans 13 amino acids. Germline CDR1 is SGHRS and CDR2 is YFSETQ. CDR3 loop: CASSPRRGDEAFF. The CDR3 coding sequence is TGCGCCAGCAGCCCCAGGCGAGGCGACGAAGCTTTCTTT. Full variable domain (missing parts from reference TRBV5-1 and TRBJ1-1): KAGVTQTPRYLIKTRGQQVTLSCSPISGHRSVSWYQQTPGQGLQFLFEYFSETQRNKGNFPGRFSGRQFSNSRSEMNVSTLELGDSALYLCASSPRRGDEAFFGQGTRLTVV.

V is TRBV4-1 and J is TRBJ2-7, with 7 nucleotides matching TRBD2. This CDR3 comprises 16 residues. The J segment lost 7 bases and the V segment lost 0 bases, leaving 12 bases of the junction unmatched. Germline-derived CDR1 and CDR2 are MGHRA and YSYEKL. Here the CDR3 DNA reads TGCGCCAGCAGCCAAGAGTCGGTAGCGGGCCTATTGGAGCAGTACTTC. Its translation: CASSQESVAGLLEQYF.

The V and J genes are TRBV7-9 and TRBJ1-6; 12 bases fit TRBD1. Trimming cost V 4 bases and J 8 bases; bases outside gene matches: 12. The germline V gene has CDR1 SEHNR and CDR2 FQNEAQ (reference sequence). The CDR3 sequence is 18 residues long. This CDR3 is CASSSPGQGAFWDSPLHF. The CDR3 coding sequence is TGTGCCAGCAGCTCGCCGGGACAGGGGGCGTTTTGGGATTCACCCCTCCACTTT.

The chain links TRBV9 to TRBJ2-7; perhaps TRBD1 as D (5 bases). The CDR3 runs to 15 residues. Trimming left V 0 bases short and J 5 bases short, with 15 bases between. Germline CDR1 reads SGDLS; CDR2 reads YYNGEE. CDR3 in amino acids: CASSVGGAFTNEQYF. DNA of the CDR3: TGTGCCAGCAGCGTAGGTGGGGCGTTCACTAACGAGCAGTACTTC.

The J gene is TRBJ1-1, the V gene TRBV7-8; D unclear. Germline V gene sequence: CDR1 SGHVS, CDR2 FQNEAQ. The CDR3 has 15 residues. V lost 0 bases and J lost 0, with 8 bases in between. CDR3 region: CASSLAANMNTEAFF. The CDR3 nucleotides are TGTGCCAGCAGCTTAGCCGCAAATATGAACACTGAAGCTTTCTTT.

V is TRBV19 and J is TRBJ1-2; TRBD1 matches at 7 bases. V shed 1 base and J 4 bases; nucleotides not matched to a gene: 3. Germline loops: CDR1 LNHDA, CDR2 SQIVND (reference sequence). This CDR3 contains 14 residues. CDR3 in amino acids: CASSIGQGSYGYTF. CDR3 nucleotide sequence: TGTGCCAGTAGTATAGGACAGGGATCCTATGGCTACACCTTC.

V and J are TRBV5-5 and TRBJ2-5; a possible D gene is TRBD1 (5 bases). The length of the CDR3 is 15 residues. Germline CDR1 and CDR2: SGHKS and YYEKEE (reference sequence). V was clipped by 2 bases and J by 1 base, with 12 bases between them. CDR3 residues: CASSFQGWIQETQYF. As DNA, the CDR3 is TGTGCCAGCAGCTTCCAGGGTTGGATCCAAGAGACCCAGTACTTC.

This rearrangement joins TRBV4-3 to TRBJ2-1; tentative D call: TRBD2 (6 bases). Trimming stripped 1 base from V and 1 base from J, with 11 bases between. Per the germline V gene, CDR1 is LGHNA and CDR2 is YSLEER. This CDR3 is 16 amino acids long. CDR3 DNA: TGCGCCAGCAGCCAAGCTAGCGTCGTTTCCTACAATGAGCAGTTCTTC. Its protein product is CASSQASVVSYNEQFF.

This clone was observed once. This CDR3 reads CASKSVVWTEAFF. In nucleotides, the CDR3 is TGTGCCAGCAAGTCCGTGGTATGGACTGAAGCTTTCTTT. This sequence joins TRBV27 and TRBJ1-1; D not resolved. Germline assignment: CDR1 MNHEY and CDR2 SMNVEV (reference sequence). V lost 7 bases, J lost 5 bases, and 14 bases lay in between. This CDR3 contains 13 residues.

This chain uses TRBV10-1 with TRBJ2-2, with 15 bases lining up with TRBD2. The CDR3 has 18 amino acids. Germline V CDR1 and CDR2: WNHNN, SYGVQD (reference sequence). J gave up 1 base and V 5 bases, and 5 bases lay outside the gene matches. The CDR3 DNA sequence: TGCGCCAGCAGTCAACTGGGACTAGCGGGAGGGAACACCGGGGAGCTGTTTTTT. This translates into CASSQLGLAGGNTGELFF.

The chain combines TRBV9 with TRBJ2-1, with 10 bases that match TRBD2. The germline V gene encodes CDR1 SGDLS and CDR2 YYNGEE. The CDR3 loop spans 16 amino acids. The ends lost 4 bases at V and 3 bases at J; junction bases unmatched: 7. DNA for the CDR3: TGTGCCAGCAGCAGCTATCTAGCGGGGGACTACAATGAGCAGTTCTTC. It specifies CASSSYLAGDYNEQFF.

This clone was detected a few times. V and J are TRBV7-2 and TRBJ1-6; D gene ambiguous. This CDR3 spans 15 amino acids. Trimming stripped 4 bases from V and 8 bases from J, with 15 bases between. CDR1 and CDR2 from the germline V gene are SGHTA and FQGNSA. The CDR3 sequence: CASSSALPQHSPLHF. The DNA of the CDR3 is TGTGCCAGCAGCTCAGCACTTCCCCAACATTCACCCCTCCACTTT.

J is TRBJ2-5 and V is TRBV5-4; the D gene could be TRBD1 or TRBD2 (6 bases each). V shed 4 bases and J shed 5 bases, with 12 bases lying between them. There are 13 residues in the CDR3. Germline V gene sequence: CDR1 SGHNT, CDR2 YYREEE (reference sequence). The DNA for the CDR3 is TGTGCCAGCAGCACCCGGGGGCAGGAGACCCAGTACTTC. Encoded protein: CASSTRGQETQYF.

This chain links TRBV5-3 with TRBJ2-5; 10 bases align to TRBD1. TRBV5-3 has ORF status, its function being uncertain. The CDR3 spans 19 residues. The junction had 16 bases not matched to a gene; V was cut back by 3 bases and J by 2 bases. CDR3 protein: CARSWAPQHRDRGQETQYF. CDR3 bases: TGTGCCAGAAGCTGGGCCCCGCAACACAGGGACAGGGGACAAGAGACCCAGTACTTC.

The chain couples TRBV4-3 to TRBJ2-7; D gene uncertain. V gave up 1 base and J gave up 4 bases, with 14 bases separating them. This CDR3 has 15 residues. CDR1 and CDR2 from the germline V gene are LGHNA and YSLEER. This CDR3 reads CASSQVHSSPYEQYF. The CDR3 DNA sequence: TGCGCCAGCAGCCAAGTTCACAGCTCCCCATACGAGCAGTACTTC.

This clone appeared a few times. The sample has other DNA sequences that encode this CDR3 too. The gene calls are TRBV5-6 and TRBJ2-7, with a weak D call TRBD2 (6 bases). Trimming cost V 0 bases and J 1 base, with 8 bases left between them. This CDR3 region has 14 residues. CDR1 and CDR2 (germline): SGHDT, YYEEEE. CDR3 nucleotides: TGTGCCAGCAGCTTGGGCGGGGATTCCTACGAGCAGTACTTC. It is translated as CASSLGGDSYEQYF.

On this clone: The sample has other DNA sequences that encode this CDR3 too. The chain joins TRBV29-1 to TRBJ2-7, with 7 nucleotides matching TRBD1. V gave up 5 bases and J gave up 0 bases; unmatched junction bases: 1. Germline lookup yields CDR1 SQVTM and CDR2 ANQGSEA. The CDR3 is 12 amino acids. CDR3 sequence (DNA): TGCAGCGTTCGACAGGGCTCCTACGAGCAGTACTTC. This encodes CSVRQGSYEQYF.

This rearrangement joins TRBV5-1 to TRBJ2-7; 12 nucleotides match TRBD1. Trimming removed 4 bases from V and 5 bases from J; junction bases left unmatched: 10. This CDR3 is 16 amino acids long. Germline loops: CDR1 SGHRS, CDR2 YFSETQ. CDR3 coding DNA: TGCGCCAGCAGCCGCATGGGACAGGGGGCGCAGGACGAGCAGTACTTC. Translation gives CASSRMGQGAQDEQYF.

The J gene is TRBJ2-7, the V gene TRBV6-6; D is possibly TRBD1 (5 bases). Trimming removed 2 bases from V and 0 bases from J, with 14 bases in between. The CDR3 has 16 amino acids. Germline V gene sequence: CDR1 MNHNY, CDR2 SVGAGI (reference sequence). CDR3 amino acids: CASSYTDSLYSYEQYF. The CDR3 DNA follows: TGTGCCAGCAGTTACACCGACAGCCTATACTCCTACGAGCAGTACTTC.

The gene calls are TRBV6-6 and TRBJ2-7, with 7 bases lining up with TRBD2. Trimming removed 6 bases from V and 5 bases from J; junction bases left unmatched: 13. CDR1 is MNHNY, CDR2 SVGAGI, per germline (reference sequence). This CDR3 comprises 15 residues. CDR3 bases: TGTGCCAGCAGACCTACGCAGGGAGGGTTCCACGAGCAGTACTTC. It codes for CASRPTQGGFHEQYF.

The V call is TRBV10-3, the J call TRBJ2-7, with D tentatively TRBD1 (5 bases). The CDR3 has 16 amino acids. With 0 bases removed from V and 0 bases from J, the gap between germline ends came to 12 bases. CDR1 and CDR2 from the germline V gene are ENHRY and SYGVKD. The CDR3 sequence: CAISESTGQSSYEQYF. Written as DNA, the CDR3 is TGTGCCATCAGTGAGTCGACTGGACAAAGCTCCTACGAGCAGTACTTC.

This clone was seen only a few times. Written as DNA, the CDR3 is TGTGCCAGCAGTTTCCAGGGCCAGCCCCAGCATTTT. Its translation is CASSFQGQPQHF. The V call is TRBV27, the J call TRBJ1-5; weak D call: TRBD1 (5 bases). CDR3 length: 12 amino acids. The ends were cut back, 3 bases at V and 7 bases at J, with 7 bases in the middle. Germline values: CDR1 MNHEY, CDR2 SMNVEV (reference sequence).

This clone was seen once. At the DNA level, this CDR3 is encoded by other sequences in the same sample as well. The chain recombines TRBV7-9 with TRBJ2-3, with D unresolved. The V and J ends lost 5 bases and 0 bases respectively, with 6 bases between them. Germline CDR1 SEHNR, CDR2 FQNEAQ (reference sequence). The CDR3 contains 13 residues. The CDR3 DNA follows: TGTGCCAGCAGCGCACCAAGCACAGATACGCAGTATTTT. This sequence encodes CASSAPSTDTQYF. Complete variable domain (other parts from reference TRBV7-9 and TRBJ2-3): DTGVSQNPRHKITKRGQNVTFRCDPISEHNRLYWYRQTLGQGPEFLTYFQNEAQLEKSRLLSDRFSAERPKGSFSTLEIQRTEQGDSAMYLCASSAPSTDTQYFGPGTRLTVL.

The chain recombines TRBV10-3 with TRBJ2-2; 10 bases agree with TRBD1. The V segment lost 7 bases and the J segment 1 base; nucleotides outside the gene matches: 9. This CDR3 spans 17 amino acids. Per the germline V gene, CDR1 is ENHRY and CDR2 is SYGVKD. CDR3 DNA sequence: TGTGCCATCACCCCCGGGACAGGGGCCCTGAACACCGGGGAGCTGTTTTTT. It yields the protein CAITPGTGALNTGELFF.

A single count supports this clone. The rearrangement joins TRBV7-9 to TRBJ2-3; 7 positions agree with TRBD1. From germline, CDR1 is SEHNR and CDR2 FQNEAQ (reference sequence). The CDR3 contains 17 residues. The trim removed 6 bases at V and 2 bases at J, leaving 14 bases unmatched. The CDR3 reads CASSFPPGQAPTDTQYF. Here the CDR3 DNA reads TGTGCCAGCAGTTTCCCCCCTGGACAGGCGCCCACAGATACGCAGTATTTT.

The CDR3 nucleotides are TGCGCCAGCAGCTCGACCTACCTTGGGACTATGAGCTCCTACGAGCAGTACTTC. Protein: CASSSTYLGTMSSYEQYF. The V call is TRBV4-3, the J call TRBJ2-7; 7 bases fit TRBD2. Germline V gene lookup returns CDR1 LGHNA and CDR2 YSLEER. The CDR3 runs 18 residues. J lost 0 bases, V lost 5 bases, and 16 bases had no gene match.

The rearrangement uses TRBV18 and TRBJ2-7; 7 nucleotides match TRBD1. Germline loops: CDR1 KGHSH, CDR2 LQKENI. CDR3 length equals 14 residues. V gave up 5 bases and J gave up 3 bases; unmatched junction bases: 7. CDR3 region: CASSDPGTDYEQYF. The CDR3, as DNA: TGTGCCAGCTCAGATCCCGGGACAGACTACGAGCAGTACTTC.